The clone carrying this T cell receptor beta chain was detected a few times. Its antigen is still unknown. The data derive from a study of T cells in Graves' hyperthyroidism and ophthalmopathy. Amplification of TCR beta CDR3 regions used RNA as the template. HTBI primers drove first-round RT-PCR of the TCR CDR3. TCRdb used MiXCR to reprocess the multiplex PCR reads, holding one entry per CDR3 protein. The sample lists around 300,000 distinct CDR3 sequences, roughly a fifth seen once, with less than 40% in the top ten. Per the germline V gene, CDR1 is MNHNY and CDR2 is SVGAGI (reference sequence). This CDR3 region has 15 residues. V was clipped by 0 bases and J by 2 bases; unmatched bases: 4. Overall study findings and caveats: Most thyroid clonotypes with frequency above 0.001 were detected in blood. Ophthalmopathy was model-predicted a median about 6.7 months pre-onset.

Enrolled ophthalmopathy patients presented with a Clinical Activity Score of at least 3, a NOSPECS grade of at least 4, and disease duration under 3 months. PBMCs were obtained from approximately 9.2 ml fresh peripheral blood. This clonotype was sampled from a man between 50 and 59 years old with Graves' ophthalmopathy. The rearrangement links TRBV6-6 to TRBJ2-7; the match to TRBD2 covers 7 bases. The specimen was blood. The CDR3 reads CASSYSAGAPYEQYF. The CDR3 DNA is TGTGCCAGCAGTTACTCGGCGGGAGCCCCCTACGAGCAGTACTTC.